The 20 T cell receptor beta chains below all came from one sample that was sequenced in a study of blood T cell repertoires in COVID-19 (dated by TCRdb to the early 2020s). Library preparation used the immunoSEQ multiplex PCR assay. TCRdb holds this immuneACCESS table with in-frame rearrangements only. Some clones are missing; in checked studies, unresolved V genes explain under half, and the rest has no known cause. For this sample the table gives approximately 170,000 clones, of which approximately 83% were detected only once. The biggest ten clones account for about an eighth of the sample. Sequencing was done on a sample of peripheral blood. The receptors come from a man between 65 and 85 years old who had recovered from COVID-19.

This chain connects TRBV6-5 to TRBJ2-7; D perhaps matches TRBD1 (6 bases). The CDR3 is 13 residues long. V lost 6 bases and J lost 1, with 10 bases in between. Germline V gene lookup returns CDR1 MNHEY and CDR2 SVGAGI. The CDR3 region is CASRAGQSYEQYF. The CDR3 nucleotides are TGTGCCAGCAGAGCTGGACAGTCCTACGAGCAGTACTTC.

The rearrangement joins TRBV27 to TRBJ2-6, with 8 bases matching TRBD1. The CDR3 loop spans 18 amino acids. Germline V gene lookup returns CDR1 MNHEY and CDR2 SMNVEV (reference sequence). V trimming: 2 bases; J trimming: 0 bases; junction bases outside the gene matches: 6. The CDR3 nucleotides are TGTGCCAGCAGTTTAGTTGGCAGGGGGCTCTCTGGGGCCAACGTCCTGACTTTC. Amino acid sequence: CASSLVGRGLSGANVLTF.

The rearrangement joins TRBV5-4 to TRBJ2-3, with TRBD2 identical over 14 bases. V gave up 4 bases and J gave up 4 bases; unmatched junction bases: 5. CDR1 is SGHNT, CDR2 YYREEE, per germline (reference sequence). This CDR3 comprises 16 residues. The CDR3 protein is CASSPGTSGSADTQYF. The DNA for the CDR3 is TGTGCCAGCAGCCCAGGGACTAGCGGGAGCGCAGATACGCAGTATTTT.

The chain joins TRBV7-2 to TRBJ1-3; TRBD1 might be the D (5 bases). The germline CDR1 and CDR2 sequences are SGHTA and FQGNSA. CDR3 length: 16 residues. V was clipped by 0 bases and J by 0 bases, with 9 bases between them. The CDR3 loop reads CASSLAGTYSGNTIYF. The DNA of the CDR3 is TGTGCCAGCAGCTTAGCCGGGACTTACTCTGGAAACACCATATATTTT.

Of note for this clone: The sample holds other DNA sequences that translate to the same CDR3. The chain combines TRBV30 with TRBJ2-3; tentatively, D is TRBD1 (6 bases). V gave up 4 bases and J gave up 0 bases, with 8 bases separating them. Germline V CDR1 and CDR2: GTSNPN, SVGIG (reference sequence). The CDR3 is 13 residues long. The CDR3 loop is CAWTQGSTDTQYF. In DNA form, the CDR3 reads TGTGCCTGGACACAGGGAAGCACAGATACGCAGTATTTT. The full variable domain, its missing parts supplied by reference TRBV30 and TRBJ2-3, is SQTIHQWPATLVQPVGSPLSLECTVEGTSNPNLYWYRQAAGRGLQLLFYSVGIGQISSEVPQNLSASRPQDRQFILSSKKLLLSDSGFYLCAWTQGSTDTQYFGPGTRLTVL.

The rearrangement links TRBV18 to TRBJ2-1; 9 bases line up with TRBD1. Losses at the gene ends were 6 bases for V and 4 bases for J; bases not matched to a gene: 7. Germline V gives CDR1 KGHSH, CDR2 LQKENI. The CDR3 spans 15 residues. This CDR3 is CASSGQGMGYNEQFF. CDR3 nucleotide sequence: TGTGCCAGCTCTGGACAGGGGATGGGGTACAATGAGCAGTTCTTC.

V gene TRBV5-1 combines with J gene TRBJ1-4; TRBD1 is a possible D gene (6 bases). V was trimmed by 4 bases and J by 6 bases, leaving 10 bases between them. The CDR3 consists of 13 residues. The V gene's germline CDR1 is SGHRS and CDR2 YFSETQ. CDR3 nucleotides: TGCGCCAGCAGCGGGGGCGGCGATGAAAAACTGTTTTTT. This translates into CASSGGGDEKLFF.

The rearrangement links TRBV7-9 to TRBJ2-7; D is unresolved. V dropped 2 bases and J dropped 6 bases, with 8 bases sitting between them. The CDR3 has 12 amino acids. Germline V lookup: CDR1 SEHNR, CDR2 FQNEAQ (reference sequence). CDR3 sequence reads: CASSLKAAEQYF. In DNA form, the CDR3 reads TGTGCCAGCAGCTTAAAAGCCGCCGAGCAGTACTTC.

J is TRBJ2-5 and V is TRBV5-4; TRBD1 is a possible D gene (5 bases). The CDR3 totals 14 residues. Per the germline V gene, CDR1 is SGHNT and CDR2 is YYREEE (reference sequence). The V end lost 0 bases, the J end lost 1 base, and 7 bases lay between the germline ends. CDR3 sequence (DNA): TGTGCCAGCAGCTTGGCCCAGGGCCAAGAGACCCAGTACTTC. Its protein is CASSLAQGQETQYF.

The chain combines TRBV7-9 with TRBJ2-7, with TRBD2 matching over 10 bases. The V and J ends lost 5 bases and 5 bases, in that order; junction bases with no gene match: 6. The CDR3 runs 14 residues. CDR1 SEHNR and CDR2 FQNEAQ come from the germline V gene (reference sequence). Written as DNA, the CDR3 is TGTGCCAGCAGCGCCGGGACTAGCGCCCACGAGCAGTACTTC. Protein product: CASSAGTSAHEQYF.

This CDR3 is CASSVSASSYNEQFF. The CDR3 bases are TGTGCCAGCAGCGTGAGCGCCAGCTCCTACAATGAGCAGTTCTTC. The gene calls are TRBV7-3 and TRBJ2-1; no definite D call. With 5 bases removed from V and 0 bases from J, the gap between germline ends came to 11 bases. This CDR3 comprises 15 residues. Germline CDR1 is SGHTA and CDR2 is FQGTGA.

The chain uses TRBV9 and TRBJ2-5, with a tentative D call TRBD2 (5 bases). From germline, CDR1 is SGDLS and CDR2 YYNGEE. The CDR3 totals 16 residues. V lost 0 bases, J lost 1 base, and 13 bases lay in between. This CDR3 is CASSVGPLAGQETQYF. The CDR3 coding sequence is TGTGCCAGCAGCGTAGGGCCGCTGGCGGGCCAAGAGACCCAGTACTTC.

The CDR3 DNA is TGTGCCAGCAGCCGAGACAGCAGCTCCTACAATGAGCAGTTCTTC. It codes for CASSRDSSSYNEQFF. The chain has TRBV6-2 or TRBV6-3 and TRBJ2-1; TRBD1 is a possible D gene (5 bases). V lost 6 bases, J lost 0 bases, and 12 bases lay in between. CDR3 length equals 15 residues. In germline, CDR1 is MNHEY, CDR2 SVGEGT.

The chain joins TRBV19 to TRBJ1-2; 7 bases fit TRBD1. The V gene's germline CDR1 is LNHDA and CDR2 SQIVND (reference sequence). This CDR3 comprises 14 residues. V was pared by 6 bases and J by 0 bases, with 4 bases of the junction left unmatched. CDR3 residues: CASSRDRANYGYTF. Written as DNA, the CDR3 is TGTGCCAGTAGCCGGGACAGAGCTAACTATGGCTACACCTTC.

The chain links TRBV7-2 to TRBJ1-6; 7 bases are a match to TRBD1. Germline CDR1 reads SGHTA; CDR2 reads FQGNSA. V trimming: 1 base; J trimming: 10 bases; junction bases outside the gene matches: 10. This CDR3 spans 16 amino acids. The CDR3 spells CASSLVSDRVGSPLHF. DNA of the CDR3: TGTGCCAGCAGCTTAGTATCAGACAGGGTGGGATCACCCCTCCACTTT.

This chain connects TRBV5-1 to TRBJ1-5, with 11 bases lining up with TRBD1. This CDR3 region has 16 residues. The germline V gene encodes CDR1 SGHRS and CDR2 YFSETQ. The ends lost 4 bases at V and 1 base at J; junction bases unmatched: 4. The CDR3: CASSPGTGGSNQPQHF. The CDR3 DNA follows: TGCGCCAGCAGCCCGGGGACAGGGGGGAGCAATCAGCCCCAGCATTTT.

The chain joins TRBV10-2 to TRBJ2-1; no firm D call. Germline CDR1 is WSHSY and CDR2 is SAAADI. The CDR3 runs 14 residues. Trimming pared 5 bases from V and 5 bases from J, leaving 13 bases between. The CDR3 DNA sequence: TGCGCCAGCAGTTCGGTAGCTAGAAACAATGAGCAGTTCTTC. Translation gives CASSSVARNNEQFF.

The J gene is TRBJ2-2, the V gene TRBV9; 7 bases align to TRBD2. The CDR3 length is 15 residues. Per the germline V gene, CDR1 is SGDLS and CDR2 is YYNGEE. Losses at the gene ends were 0 bases for V and 5 bases for J; bases not matched to a gene: 4. CDR3 region: CASSVEAGRTGELFF. CDR3 nucleotide sequence: TGTGCCAGCAGCGTAGAGGCCGGGAGGACCGGGGAGCTGTTTTTT.

The chain couples TRBV23-1 to TRBJ1-4; D possibly corresponds to TRBD1 (5 bases). TRBV23-1 is an ORF, and what it does is uncertain. With 3 bases removed from V and 1 base from J, the gap between germline ends came to 12 bases. The CDR3 length is 16 residues. Written as DNA, the CDR3 is TGCGCCAGCAGTCAGAATTGGGGGGAAACTAATGAAAAACTGTTTTTT. Translation: CASSQNWGETNEKLFF.

V and J are TRBV18 and TRBJ2-5; no clear D. CDR1 is KGHSH, CDR2 LQKENI, per germline. The CDR3 is 13 amino acids. Trimming stripped 3 bases from V and 1 base from J, with 6 bases between. CDR3 region: CASSPGSQETQYF. The CDR3 DNA is TGTGCCAGCTCACCGGGCTCCCAAGAGACCCAGTACTTC. Supplemented by reference TRBV18 and TRBJ2-5, the full variable domain reads NAGVMQNPRHLVRRRGQEARLRCSPMKGHSHVYWYRQLPEEGLKFMVYLQKENIIDESGMPKERFSAEFPKEGPSILRIQQVVRGDSAAYFCASSPGSQETQYFGPGTRLLVL.